The sample holds many counts of the clone carrying this T cell receptor beta chain. The CDR3 is cut off 3 residues early in the read; its end comes from the germline J gene. These data belong to a study of T cell clonality in common variable immunodeficiency. CDR1 is SQVTM, CDR2 ANQGSEA, per germline. Trimming at V came to 6 bases and at J to 6 bases, leaving 2 bases not matched to a gene. CDR3 length equals 10 residues. The table came from immunoSEQ multiplex PCR; TCRdb's copy has only in-frame clones and leaves some out. The sample includes 35,000 to 50,000 clones, none of them occurring once. The rearrangement joins TRBV29-1 to TRBJ2-7, with 7 bases matching TRBD1. The sample consisted of peripheral blood mononuclear cells. The receptor's source is a person between 18 and 70 years old in good health. This chain's CDR3 is CSVGGAEQYF. The sequenced CDR3 bases are TGCAGCGTAGGGGGCGCCGAG.